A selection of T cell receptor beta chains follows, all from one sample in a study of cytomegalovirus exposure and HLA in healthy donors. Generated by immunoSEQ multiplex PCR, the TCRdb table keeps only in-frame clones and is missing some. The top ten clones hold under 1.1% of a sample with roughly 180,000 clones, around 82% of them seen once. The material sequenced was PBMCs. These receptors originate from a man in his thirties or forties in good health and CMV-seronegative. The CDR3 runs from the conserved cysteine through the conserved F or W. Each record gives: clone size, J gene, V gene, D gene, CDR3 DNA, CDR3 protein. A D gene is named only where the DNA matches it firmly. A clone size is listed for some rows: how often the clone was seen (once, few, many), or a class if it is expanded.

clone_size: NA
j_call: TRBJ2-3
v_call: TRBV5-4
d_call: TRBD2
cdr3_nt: TGTGCCAGCAGCCACACTAGCGGGGGGAGGGCAGATACGCAGTATTTT
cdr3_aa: CASSHTSGGRADTQYF

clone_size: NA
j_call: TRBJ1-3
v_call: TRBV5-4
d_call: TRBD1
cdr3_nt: TGTGCCAGCGGACAGGGCGGGGGAAACACCACATATTTT
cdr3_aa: CASGQGGGNTTYF

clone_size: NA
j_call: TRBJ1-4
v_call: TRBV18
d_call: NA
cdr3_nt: TGTGCCAGCTCACCACGGCAGGGGATGGGTGAAAAACTGTTTTTT
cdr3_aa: CASSPRQGMGEKLFF

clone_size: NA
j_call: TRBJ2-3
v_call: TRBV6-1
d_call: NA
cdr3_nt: TGTGCCAGCAGTGTTACCGAGACAGGCGTGTGGGATACGCAGTATTTT
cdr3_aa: CASSVTETGVWDTQYF

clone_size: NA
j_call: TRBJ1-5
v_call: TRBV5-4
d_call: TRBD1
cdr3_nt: TGTGCCAGCAGCCGGGACAGGGACAATCAGCCCCAGCATTTT
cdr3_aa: CASSRDRDNQPQHF

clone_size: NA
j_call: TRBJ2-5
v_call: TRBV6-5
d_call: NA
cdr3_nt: TGTGCCAGCACCCTCGATAGCCTGGAGACCCAGTACTTC
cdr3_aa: CASTLDSLETQYF

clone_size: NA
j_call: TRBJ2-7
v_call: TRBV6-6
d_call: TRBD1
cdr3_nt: TGTGCCAGCAGTTTTCACCGGGACAGGGCCTCCTACGAGCAGTACTTC
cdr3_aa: CASSFHRDRASYEQYF

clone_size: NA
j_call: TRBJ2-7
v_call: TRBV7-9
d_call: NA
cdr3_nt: TGTGCCAGCAACCACCGTGGACAGCGTGCTTGGAACGAGCAGTACTTC
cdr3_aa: CASNHRGQRAWNEQYF

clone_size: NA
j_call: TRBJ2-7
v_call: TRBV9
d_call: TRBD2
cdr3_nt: TGTGCCAGCTCCAACCCGGCCGGGACTAGCGGGGCCTCCTACGAGCAGTACTTC
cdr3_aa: CASSNPAGTSGASYEQYF

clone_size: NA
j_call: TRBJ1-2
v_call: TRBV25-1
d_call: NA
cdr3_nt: TGTGCCAGCAGCGTAGTAGCTAACTATGGCTACACCTTC
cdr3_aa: CASSVVANYGYTF

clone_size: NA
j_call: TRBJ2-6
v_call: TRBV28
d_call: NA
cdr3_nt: TGTGCCAGCAGCCCCCAGACAGGACTGAGCGTCCTGACTTTC
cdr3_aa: CASSPQTGLSVLTF

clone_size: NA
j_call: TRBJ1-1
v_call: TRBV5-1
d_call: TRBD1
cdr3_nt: TGCGCCAGCAGCCCGCGATCGGGAAGGGGGCGAGGTGAAGCTTTCTTT
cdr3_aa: CASSPRSGRGRGEAFF

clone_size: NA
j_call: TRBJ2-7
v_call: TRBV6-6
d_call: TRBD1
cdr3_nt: TGTGCCAGCAGGGGGACAGACAACTACGAGCAGTACTTC
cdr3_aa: CASRGTDNYEQYF

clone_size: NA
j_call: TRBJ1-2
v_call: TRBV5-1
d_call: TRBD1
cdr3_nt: TGCGCCAGCAGCTCACAGGACAGGTTCTATGGCTACACCTTC
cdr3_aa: CASSSQDRFYGYTF

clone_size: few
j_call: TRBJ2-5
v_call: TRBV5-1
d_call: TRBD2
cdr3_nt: TGCGCCAGCACCCCGGGCGGGGGGGGGCAAGAGACCCAGTACTTC
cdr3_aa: CASTPGGGGQETQYF

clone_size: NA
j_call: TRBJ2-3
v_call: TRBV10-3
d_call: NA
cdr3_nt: TGTGCCATCACCGGGGGGCAGGGCAGCACAGATACGCAGTATTTT
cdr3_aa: CAITGGQGSTDTQYF

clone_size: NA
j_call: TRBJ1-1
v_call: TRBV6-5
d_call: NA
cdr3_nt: TGTGCCAGCAGTTACCGGGGGTACCACACTGAAGCTTTCTTT
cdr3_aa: CASSYRGYHTEAFF

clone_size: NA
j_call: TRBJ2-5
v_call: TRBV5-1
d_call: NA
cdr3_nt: TGCGCCAGCAGCTTCCCGGGTGGAGAGACCCAGTACTTC
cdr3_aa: CASSFPGGETQYF

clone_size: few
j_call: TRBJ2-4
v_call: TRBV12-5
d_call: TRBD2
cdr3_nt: TGTGCTAGTGGTTTGTTCGGACTAGCGGAACCACTAGCCAAAAACATTCAGTACTTC
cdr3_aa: CASGLFGLAEPLAKNIQYF

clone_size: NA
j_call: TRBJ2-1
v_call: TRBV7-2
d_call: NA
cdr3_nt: TGTGCCAGCAGCTACGGACTGTTTGCCTACAATGAGCAGTTCTTC
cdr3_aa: CASSYGLFAYNEQFF

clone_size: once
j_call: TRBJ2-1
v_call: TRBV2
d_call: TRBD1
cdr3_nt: TGTGCCAGCGACAGGGATAATGAGCAGTTCTTC
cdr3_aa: CASDRDNEQFF

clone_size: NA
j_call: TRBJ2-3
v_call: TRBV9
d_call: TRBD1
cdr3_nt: TGTGCCAGCAGCGTAGGACAGGGAGATACGCAGTATTTT
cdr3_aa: CASSVGQGDTQYF

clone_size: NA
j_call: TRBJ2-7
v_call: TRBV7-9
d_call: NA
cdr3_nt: TGTTCCAGCAGCACTATAGGCGGGGGCGCGGGCGAGCAGTACTTC
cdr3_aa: CSSSTIGGGAGEQYF

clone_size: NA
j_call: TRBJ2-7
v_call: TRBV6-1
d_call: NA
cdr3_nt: TGTGCCAGCTTACGGAGTGGGACTGCGGGATACGAGCAGTACTTC
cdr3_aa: CASLRSGTAGYEQYF

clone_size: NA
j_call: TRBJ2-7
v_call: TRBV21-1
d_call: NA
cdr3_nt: TGTGCCAGCAGCAGGGTAGCGGGGAGGCCCTACGAGCAGTACTTC
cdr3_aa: CASSRVAGRPYEQYF

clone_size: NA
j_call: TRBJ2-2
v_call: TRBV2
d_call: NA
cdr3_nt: TGTGCCAGCAGTGATGACAGTTGGAATTCCGGGGAGCTGTTTTTT
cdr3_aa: CASSDDSWNSGELFF

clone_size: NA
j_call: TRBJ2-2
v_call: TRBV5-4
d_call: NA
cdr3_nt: TGTGCCAGCAGCAACAGGACAGTTTTTCCCGGGGAGCTGTTTTTT
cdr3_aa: CASSNRTVFPGELFF

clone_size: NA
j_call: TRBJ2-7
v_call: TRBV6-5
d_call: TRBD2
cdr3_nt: TGTGCCAGCAGTTACTCTAGCGGGGGGGCCTACGAGCAGTACTTC
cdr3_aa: CASSYSSGGAYEQYF

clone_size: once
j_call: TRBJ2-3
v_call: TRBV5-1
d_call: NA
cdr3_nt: TGCGCCAGCAGCTCTCGGGACTCTCAATCGCGAACAGATACGCAGTATTTT
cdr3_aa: CASSSRDSQSRTDTQYF

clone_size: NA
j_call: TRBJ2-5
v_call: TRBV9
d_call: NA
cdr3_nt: TGTGCCAGCAGCGTAGGCGGGCTTGATCAAGAGACCCAGTACTTC
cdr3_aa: CASSVGGLDQETQYF

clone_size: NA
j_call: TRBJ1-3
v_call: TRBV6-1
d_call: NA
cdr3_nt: TGTGCCAGCAGTGAAATCGGCGGCCCAAGCTCTGGAAACACCATATATTTT
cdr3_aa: CASSEIGGPSSGNTIYF

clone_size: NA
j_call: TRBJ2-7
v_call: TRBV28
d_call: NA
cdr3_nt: TGTGCCAGCAGTATCAGGGGCGGTTTCGGCGAGCAGTACTTC
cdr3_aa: CASSIRGGFGEQYF

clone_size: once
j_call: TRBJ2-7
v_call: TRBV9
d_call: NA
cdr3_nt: TGTGCCAGCAGCGTAGCGGAAGGGGGTGAGCAGTACTTC
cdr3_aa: CASSVAEGGEQYF

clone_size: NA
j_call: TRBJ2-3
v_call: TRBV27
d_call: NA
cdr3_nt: TGTGCCAGCAGTCTACGGGGTGGGTACACAGATACGCAGTATTTT
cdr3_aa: CASSLRGGYTDTQYF

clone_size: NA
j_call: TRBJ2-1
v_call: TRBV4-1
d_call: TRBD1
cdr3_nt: TGCGCCAGCAGCCATATGAGGACAGGGGCGGCCTACAATGAGCAGTTCTTC
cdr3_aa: CASSHMRTGAAYNEQFF

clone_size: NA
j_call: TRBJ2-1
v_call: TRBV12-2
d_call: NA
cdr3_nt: TGTGCAAGTCGCTTAGTCTCCGGGACAGGGTACCACAATGAGCAGTTCTTC
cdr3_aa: CASRLVSGTGYHNEQFF

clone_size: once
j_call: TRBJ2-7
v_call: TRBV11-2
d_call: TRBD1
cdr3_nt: TGTGCCAGCAGCTTATTGGGACAGGGTAGTTACGACGAGCAGTACTTC
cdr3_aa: CASSLLGQGSYDEQYF

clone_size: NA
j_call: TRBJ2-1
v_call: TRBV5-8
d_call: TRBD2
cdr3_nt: TGTGCCAGCAGCTTGGCCTTTCGACTAGCGGACAATGAGCAGTTCTTC
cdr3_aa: CASSLAFRLADNEQFF